One sample yielded the 28 T cell receptor beta chains listed below, sequenced in a study of graft-versus-host responses after intestinal transplantation. Their antigen targets remain unknown. Only in-frame clones appear in the TCRdb table, and some are missing; sequencing was by immunoSEQ multiplex PCR. The table shows about 130,000 clones, with over 85% occurring only once. The material was unstimulated CD4+ T cells sorted from spleen or lymph node cells, obtained before intestinal transplant. All receptors come from a human donor who received an intestinal transplant.

This chain connects TRBV10-2 to TRBJ2-7, with 9 bases aligning to TRBD2. The V and J ends lost 4 bases and 7 bases, in that order; junction bases with no gene match: 8. The CDR3 is 14 amino acids. Germline V gene data show CDR1 as WSHSY and CDR2 as SAAADI. The CDR3 DNA is TGCGCCAGCAGTGTGACGGAGCGGGGGGCAGAGCAGTACTTC. This translates into CASSVTERGAEQYF.

This clone was observed a single time. This CDR3 reads CASSLRLAGGYNEQFF. For the CDR3, the DNA is TGTGCCAGCAGCTTACGACTAGCGGGGGGTTACAATGAGCAGTTCTTC. The chain links TRBV7-8 to TRBJ2-1; 13 bases align to TRBD2. This CDR3 is 16 amino acids long. Losses at the gene ends were 2 bases for V and 4 bases for J; bases not matched to a gene: 2. The germline V gene has CDR1 SGHVS and CDR2 FQNEAQ.

The genes are TRBV7-9 and TRBJ1-3; D is unresolved. This CDR3 has 13 amino acids. Germline CDR1 SEHNR, CDR2 FQNEAQ (reference sequence). With 2 bases removed from V and 2 bases from J, the gap between germline ends came to 4 bases. CDR3 region: CASSLPAGNTIYF. The CDR3 DNA is TGTGCCAGCAGCTTACCCGCTGGAAACACCATATATTTT.

This rearrangement joins TRBV4-2 to TRBJ2-3; perhaps TRBD2 as D (5 bases). Trimming left V 0 bases short and J 7 bases short, with 14 bases between. Germline V CDR1 and CDR2: LGHNA, YNFKEQ. The CDR3 has 15 amino acids. CDR3 DNA: TGTGCCAGCAGCCAAGATTCGGACGGACTTAATACGCAGTATTTT. As protein: CASSQDSDGLNTQYF.

The gene calls are TRBV30 and TRBJ2-5; 7 positions match TRBD1. From germline, CDR1 is GTSNPN and CDR2 SVGIG (reference sequence). Trimming took 4 bases from V and 5 from J; bases not matched to a gene: 16. This CDR3 region has 16 residues. The CDR3 sequence: CAWTGSPGGNGETQYF. The CDR3, as DNA: TGTGCCTGGACGGGTTCACCAGGGGGTAATGGTGAGACCCAGTACTTC.

The chain combines TRBV2 with TRBJ1-2, with D possibly matching TRBD1 (5 bases). The CDR3 consists of 17 residues. Trimming took off 6 bases at V and 8 bases at J, with 28 bases between the two ends. CDR1 is SNHLY and CDR2 is FYNNEI in the germline V gene. CDR3 in DNA: TGTGCCAGCAGGCGAGGGGTCTCAGGGAGCCCCCGTTCGGGCTACACCTTC. This translates into CASRRGVSGSPRSGYTF.

The chain joins TRBV6-1 to TRBJ2-5, with D maybe TRBD1 (6 bases). The CDR3 is 16 residues long. Germline CDR1 is MNHNS and CDR2 is SASEGT. V was cut by 2 bases and J by 5 bases, with 18 bases left in between. CDR3 sequence (DNA): TGTGCCAGCAGTGAAAAGATGCCAGGGGCTGCGGAGACCCAGTACTTC. Translation: CASSEKMPGAAETQYF.

V is TRBV5-4 and J is TRBJ1-1, with D perhaps matching TRBD1 (6 bases). The V gene lost 0 bases and the J gene lost 4 bases, with 13 bases spanning the gap. Germline V gene sequence: CDR1 SGHNT, CDR2 YYREEE (reference sequence). The CDR3 totals 15 residues. The CDR3 protein is CASSLGGAGGTEAFF. The CDR3 DNA reads TGTGCCAGCAGCTTGGGGGGGGCCGGGGGCACTGAAGCTTTCTTT.

The rearrangement joins TRBV6-5 to TRBJ1-2; D is unclear. This CDR3 spans 15 amino acids. Germline V CDR1 and CDR2: MNHEY, SVGAGI. The germline V and J ends were trimmed by 4 bases and 5 bases, with 17 bases remaining between them. The CDR3: CASSSDRWNSYGYTF. CDR3 DNA sequence: TGTGCCAGCAGTTCTGACCGTTGGAACTCATATGGCTACACCTTC.

The J gene is TRBJ2-4, the V gene TRBV9; 8 bases align to TRBD2. CDR1 and CDR2 from the germline V gene are SGDLS and YYNGEE. The V and J ends lost 0 bases and 5 bases, in that order; junction bases with no gene match: 4. The CDR3 runs to 15 residues. CDR3 in amino acids: CASSVDGGGQNIQYF. The CDR3 nucleotides read TGTGCCAGCAGCGTAGATGGCGGGGGGCAAAACATTCAGTACTTC.

This rearrangement joins TRBV9 to TRBJ1-3; weak D call: TRBD1 (6 bases). The CDR3 has 16 residues. CDR1 is SGDLS, CDR2 YYNGEE, per germline. Trimming left V 1 base short and J 2 bases short, with 13 bases between. CDR3 in amino acids: CASSVQERGTGNTIYF. CDR3 in DNA: TGTGCCAGCAGCGTACAGGAAAGGGGGACTGGAAACACCATATATTTT.

The chain employs TRBV4-1 and TRBJ1-2, with D uncertain. Germline V lookup: CDR1 MGHRA, CDR2 YSYEKL. Trimming cost V 1 base and J 2 bases, with 8 bases left between them. The CDR3 extends over 14 amino acids. The CDR3 reads CASSQAPGNYGYTF. CDR3 nucleotides: TGCGCCAGCAGCCAAGCACCCGGGAACTATGGCTACACCTTC.

CDR3 loop: CASSKRPGQGRNEQFF. The CDR3 DNA is TGCGCCAGCAGCAAAAGACCGGGACAGGGGAGGAATGAGCAGTTCTTC. The chain has TRBV5-1 and TRBJ2-1; 10 bases are shared with TRBD1. Germline V CDR1 and CDR2: SGHRS, YFSETQ. The CDR3 has 16 amino acids. The V segment lost 4 bases and the J segment 7 bases; nucleotides outside the gene matches: 11.

The chain links TRBV5-1 to TRBJ2-3; no reliable D call. Trimming took off 0 bases at V and 0 bases at J, with 8 bases between the two ends. Germline V gene sequence: CDR1 SGHRS, CDR2 YFSETQ. The CDR3 is 15 amino acids. CDR3 protein: CASSLESASTDTQYF. DNA for the CDR3: TGCGCCAGCAGCTTGGAGTCAGCTAGCACAGATACGCAGTATTTT. The full variable domain, in which reference TRBV5-1 and TRBJ2-3 provide the parts outside the CDR3, is KAGVTQTPRYLIKTRGQQVTLSCSPISGHRSVSWYQQTPGQGLQFLFEYFSETQRNKGNFPGRFSGRQFSNSRSEMNVSTLELGDSALYLCASSLESASTDTQYFGPGTRLTVL.

This clone is a singleton in its sample. V and J are TRBV29-1 and TRBJ2-1, with D perhaps TRBD1 (6 bases). V was shortened by 8 bases and J by 8 bases, with 19 bases between the two germline ends. This CDR3 has 13 residues. CDR1 SQVTM and CDR2 ANQGSEA come from the germline V gene. In DNA, the CDR3 is TGCAGCTCCTATCGGGACAATAACCATGAGCAGTTCTTC. It specifies CSSYRDNNHEQFF.

J is TRBJ2-3 and V is TRBV6-5, with 14 bases lining up with TRBD2. V lost 7 bases, J lost 8 bases, and 8 bases stayed unmatched. CDR1 and CDR2 (germline): MNHEY, SVGAGI. CDR3 length equals 15 residues. In nucleotides, the CDR3 is TGTGCCAGCACCCCCGGACTAGCGGGGGGATCTACGCAGTATTTT. Translated, it gives CASTPGLAGGSTQYF.

V and J are TRBV15 and TRBJ2-3, with TRBD1 as a possible D gene (7 bases). Germline loops: CDR1 LNHNV, CDR2 YYDKDF (reference sequence). Deletions cut 0 bases from V and 5 bases from J, with 9 bases between. This CDR3 has 14 amino acids. CDR3 loop: CATSRDRGEDTQYF. The CDR3 DNA sequence: TGTGCCACCAGCAGAGACAGGGGGGAAGATACGCAGTATTTT.

V gene TRBV7-2 combines with J gene TRBJ2-7, with TRBD2 identical over 7 bases. The CDR3 has 15 residues. Germline V gives CDR1 SGHTA, CDR2 FQGNSA. J lost 2 bases, V lost 1 base, and 5 bases had no gene match. The CDR3 loop is CASSLVASGTYEQYF. In DNA form, the CDR3 reads TGTGCCAGCAGCTTAGTGGCTAGCGGAACCTACGAGCAGTACTTC. Supplemented by reference TRBV7-2 and TRBJ2-7, the full variable domain reads GAGVSQSPSNKVTEKGKDVELRCDPISGHTALYWYRQSLGQGLEFLIYFQGNSAPDKSGLPSDRFSAERTGGSVSTLTIQRTQQEDSAVYLCASSLVASGTYEQYFGPGTRLTVT.

The chain uses TRBV29-1 and TRBJ2-6, with D perhaps being TRBD1 or TRBD2 (5 bases each). Germline assignment: CDR1 SQVTM and CDR2 ANQGSEA. V dropped 1 base and J dropped 2 bases, with 6 bases sitting between them. There are 14 residues in the CDR3. CDR3 bases: TGCAGCGTTGAAGTGGGGGCTGGGGCCAACGTCCTGACTTTC. Translating it yields CSVEVGAGANVLTF.

The chain carries TRBV2 and TRBJ1-6; D is unresolved. The germline V and J ends were trimmed by 6 bases and 0 bases, with 12 bases remaining between them. The CDR3 has 16 amino acids. CDR1 is SNHLY, CDR2 FYNNEI, per germline. The CDR3 region has the DNA TGTGCCAGCAGAGCCTTCGAGGGCTCCTATAATTCACCCCTCCACTTT. Translated, it gives CASRAFEGSYNSPLHF.

This chain's CDR3 is CASSLGVGLSSYEQYF. The CDR3 DNA reads TGCGCCAGCAGCTTGGGGGTCGGACTTAGCTCCTACGAGCAGTACTTC. This sequence joins TRBV5-1 and TRBJ2-7; D might be TRBD2 (5 bases). The CDR3 extends over 16 amino acids. Trimming removed 0 bases from V and 0 bases from J, with 13 bases in between. Germline V gene sequence: CDR1 SGHRS, CDR2 YFSETQ.

This clone was seen only once. CDR3 DNA sequence: TGCGCCAGCAGCTTGGTAGTCGGAACTAATGAAAAACTGTTTTTT. Its protein is CASSLVVGTNEKLFF. The V and J genes are TRBV5-1 and TRBJ1-4; D not certain. Germline lookup yields CDR1 SGHRS and CDR2 YFSETQ. Trimming left V 0 bases short and J 1 base short, with 7 bases between. CDR3 length: 15 residues.

CDR3 nucleotides: TGTGCCAGTAGTACAGGCGGCGGCACCGGGGAGCTGTTTTTT. This codes for CASSTGGGTGELFF. The V and J genes are TRBV19 and TRBJ2-2; D ambiguous. The germline gives CDR1 LNHDA, CDR2 SQIVND (reference sequence). The CDR3 is made up of 14 amino acids. Trimming cost V 4 bases and J 4 bases, with 10 bases left between them.

The chain recombines TRBV19 with TRBJ2-5; 11 bases align to TRBD2. V dropped 8 bases and J dropped 0; count of bases not matched to a gene: 5. The length of the CDR3 is 15 residues. CDR1 is LNHDA, CDR2 SQIVND, per germline (reference sequence). The CDR3 reads CASARTSGYQETQYF. For the CDR3, the DNA is TGTGCCAGTGCCAGGACTAGCGGGTACCAAGAGACCCAGTACTTC.

The rearrangement uses TRBV11-3 and TRBJ2-5; no reliable D call. CDR1 SGHNT and CDR2 YENEEA come from the germline V gene. There are 14 residues in the CDR3. Trimming pared 5 bases from V and 7 bases from J, leaving 17 bases between. The CDR3 DNA reads TGTGCCAGCAGCCTCTCCGGGCCGGATGGGACCCAGTACTTC. Translated: CASSLSGPDGTQYF.

V usage is TRBV19 and J usage is TRBJ2-7; the D gene is possibly TRBD1 (6 bases). V lost 3 bases to trimming and J lost 4 bases, with 10 bases between them. The CDR3 sequence is 13 residues long. Germline V lookup: CDR1 LNHDA, CDR2 SQIVND (reference sequence). The CDR3 DNA follows: TGTGCCAGTAGTATGGGACACGAGTACGAGCAGTACTTC. Its translation: CASSMGHEYEQYF.

The CDR3 bases are TGTGCCAGCTCACTCGAACCGTTCTCTGGAAACACCATATATTTT. It yields the protein CASSLEPFSGNTIYF. The chain couples TRBV18 to TRBJ1-3; D ambiguous. Germline V gene sequence: CDR1 KGHSH, CDR2 LQKENI. The CDR3 runs to 15 residues. V was cut by 4 bases and J by 0 bases, with 10 bases left in between.

The rearrangement joins TRBV10-3 to TRBJ2-1; 11 nucleotides match TRBD2. Trimming removed 8 bases from V and 6 bases from J; junction bases left unmatched: 6. This CDR3 is built from 14 residues. Germline V CDR1 and CDR2: ENHRY, SYGVKD. The CDR3 loop reads CAIDASGGSNEQFF. The DNA for the CDR3 is TGTGCCATCGATGCTAGCGGGGGGTCCAATGAGCAGTTCTTC.